This T cell receptor (beta chain) is from a study of cytomegalovirus exposure and HLA in healthy donors. Germline V lookup: CDR1 MGHRA, CDR2 YSYEKL. The CDR3 consists of 12 residues. V was cut by 3 bases and J by 6 bases, with 8 bases left in between. Vbeta (60) and Jbeta (13) primers were used in the PCR. TCRdb's copy holds only in-frame clones and misses some; the assay was immunoSEQ multiplex PCR. Of 200,000 or so clones in the sample, roughly four fifths were seen once. Of note for this clone: Its antigen remains unidentified.

Notes on the study in general: Later genetic work tied a missense DCLRE1C variant to beta-chain V and J trimming. Likely technical artifact: a cluster of highly shared sequence variants.

The source of this sequence is a woman under 30 in good health and CMV-seropositive. Sequencing input: PBMCs. The V and J genes are TRBV4-1 and TRBJ1-2; tentatively, D is TRBD1 (6 bases). The CDR3 loop reads CASSHSGDGYTF. The CDR3 DNA reads as TGCGCCAGCAGCCATTCAGGGGATGGCTACACCTTC.